This passage covers 12 T cell receptor beta chains from one sample sequenced in a study of shared clonotypes between healthy human individuals. Clones were sequenced by immunoSEQ multiplex PCR, and TCRdb holds only the in-frame ones, with some missing. The sample includes hundreds of thousands of clones, around 72% of them seen just once. The sequenced material came from memory CD4+ T cells sorted from blood. Subset reported: CD45RA-negative fraction. The receptor source for this set is a woman in her twenties or thirties in good health.

The genes are TRBV7-8 and TRBJ2-3; D is undetermined. The germline V gene has CDR1 SGHVS and CDR2 FQNEAQ. V was cut by 5 bases and J by 1 base, with 10 bases left in between. The CDR3 contains 14 residues. This CDR3 is CASSPRLRTDTQYF. The CDR3 nucleotides read TGTGCCAGCAGCCCCCGACTCCGCACAGATACGCAGTATTTT.

This clone has just one count. The rearrangement joins TRBV7-9 to TRBJ2-2; TRBD1 matches 10 bases. Germline assignment: CDR1 SEHNR and CDR2 FQNEAQ (reference sequence). The V segment lost 4 bases and the J segment 7 bases; nucleotides outside the gene matches: 6. The CDR3 consists of 15 residues. This CDR3 reads CASSSGQGIYGELFF. The CDR3 DNA follows: TGTGCCAGCAGCTCGGGACAGGGGATATACGGGGAGCTGTTTTTT.

The CDR3 DNA reads TGTGCCAGTACCTCGGTCTGGGGGCGGATGAACACTGAAGCTTTCTTT. This encodes CASTSVWGRMNTEAFF. This chain joins TRBV19 and TRBJ1-1; TRBD1 is a possible D gene (6 bases). Germline V gives CDR1 LNHDA, CDR2 SQIVND (reference sequence). This CDR3 has 16 residues. V was cut by 7 bases and J by 0 bases, with 18 bases left in between.

This chain uses TRBV10-3 with TRBJ1-2; TRBD1 agrees at 8 bases. Germline values: CDR1 ENHRY, CDR2 SYGVKD. The CDR3 is made up of 16 amino acids. The V and J ends lost 2 bases and 0 bases, in that order; junction bases with no gene match: 5. CDR3 protein: CAISEGQGDANYGYTF. DNA for the CDR3: TGTGCCATCAGTGAGGGACAGGGCGATGCTAACTATGGCTACACCTTC.

Comment on this clone: The junction does not match germline at one end; this may be a read error. The chain uses TRBV20-1 and TRBJ1-2; possible D gene TRBD1, 5 bases. This CDR3 has 10 amino acids. The germline CDR1 and CDR2 sequences are DFQATT and SNEGSKA (reference sequence). This CDR3 is CSGARSLLTF. As DNA, the CDR3 is TGCTCTGGGGCGAGGTCCCTCCTGACGTTC.

This clone has just one count. The CDR3 loop reads CASREQGPETQYF. CDR3 in DNA: TGTGCCAGCAGGGAACAGGGGCCGGAGACCCAGTACTTC. The chain is built from TRBV7-6 and TRBJ2-5, with 7 bases aligning to TRBD1. The germline V gene has CDR1 SGHVS and CDR2 FNYEAQ. CDR3 length equals 13 residues. After removal of 6 bases from V and 5 bases from J, the junction contained 6 bases not matched to a gene.

Concerning this clone itself: This sample also contains other DNA sequences that code for the same CDR3. The genes are TRBV28 and TRBJ1-2; 8 nucleotides agree with TRBD1. Germline V gives CDR1 MDHEN, CDR2 SYDVKM. V trimming: 5 bases; J trimming: 0 bases; junction bases outside the gene matches: 2. The CDR3 extends over 14 amino acids. In DNA form, the CDR3 reads TGTGCCAGCAGTCTGGGACAGGCTAACTATGGCTACACCTTC. It translates to CASSLGQANYGYTF.

This chain joins TRBV28 and TRBJ1-1, with D perhaps matching TRBD1 (5 bases). This CDR3 region has 15 residues. Germline assignment: CDR1 MDHEN and CDR2 SYDVKM. With 4 bases removed from V and 4 bases from J, the gap between germline ends came to 16 bases. The DNA for the CDR3 is TGTGCCAGCAGTTCCGGGGACTATCTGGGCACTGAAGCTTTCTTT. This codes for CASSSGDYLGTEAFF. Full variable domain (remainder filled in from reference TRBV28 and TRBJ1-1): DVKVTQSSRYLVKRTGEKVFLECVQDMDHENMFWYRQDPGLGLRLIYFSYDVKMKEKGDIPEGYSVSREKKERFSLILESASTNQTSMYLCASSSGDYLGTEAFFGQGTRLTVV.

With regard to this clone: Other DNA sequences in the sample encode the same CDR3. The chain joins TRBV18 to TRBJ1-1; 7 nucleotides align to TRBD1. V lost 4 bases, J lost 1 base, and 3 bases stayed unmatched. The germline V gene encodes CDR1 KGHSH and CDR2 LQKENI. The CDR3 runs 14 residues. The CDR3 protein is CASSQNRGNTEAFF. In nucleotides, the CDR3 is TGTGCCAGCTCACAAAACAGGGGGAACACTGAAGCTTTCTTT.

The chain is built from TRBV20-1 and TRBJ2-3, with unresolved D. Germline values: CDR1 DFQATT, CDR2 SNEGSKA (reference sequence). The CDR3 has 11 amino acids. The V gene lost 3 bases and the J gene lost 6 bases, with 7 bases spanning the gap. The CDR3 here is CSARTLDTQYF. The CDR3 DNA sequence: TGCAGTGCTAGGACACTCGATACGCAGTATTTT.

V usage is TRBV19 and J usage is TRBJ2-3, with TRBD1 identical over 10 bases. The CDR3 has 18 amino acids. Per germline, CDR1 LNHDA and CDR2 SQIVND (reference sequence). V was pared by 10 bases and J by 4 bases, with 20 bases of the junction left unmatched. CDR3 nucleotides: TGTGCCACAGTAGCGCAACTGGGGGACAGGGGAGGGGCAGATACGCAGTATTTT. This encodes CATVAQLGDRGGADTQYF.

The V gene is TRBV18, the J gene TRBJ2-7; possibly TRBD2 for D (5 bases). CDR1 is KGHSH and CDR2 is LQKENI in the germline V gene. The ends were cut back, 2 bases at V and 2 bases at J, with 13 bases in the middle. The CDR3 is 15 residues long. CDR3 DNA: TGTGCCAGCTCACCAGACTATCTACAGACCTACGAGCAGTACTTC. Its translation is CASSPDYLQTYEQYF.